Following are 10 T cell receptor beta chains from one sample sequenced in a study of T cell changes during pregnancy in multiple sclerosis. Produced via immunoSEQ multiplex PCR; TCRdb's table is partial and in-frame only. The sample contains some 40,000 clones, more than 70% of which appear only once. Material: CD8+ T cells from peripheral blood mononuclear cells, obtained in the first trimester of pregnancy. All receptors come from a female donor with multiple sclerosis, enrolled in a pregnancy study.

This chain joins TRBV29-1 and TRBJ2-7; D might be TRBD2 (5 bases). Trimming removed 6 bases from V and 0 bases from J, with 24 bases in between. In germline, CDR1 is SQVTM, CDR2 ANQGSEA. CDR3 length: 17 residues. The chain's CDR3 is CSVGAAGWTQSSYEQYF. CDR3 DNA sequence: TGCAGCGTGGGAGCGGCAGGTTGGACCCAGAGCTCCTACGAGCAGTACTTC.

The CDR3 region is CASSSIGQDSYEQYF. The CDR3 nucleotides are TGTGCCAGCAGCTCGATCGGACAGGATTCCTACGAGCAGTACTTC. This chain joins TRBV7-8 and TRBJ2-7; 7 bases line up with TRBD1. CDR1 is SGHVS and CDR2 is FQNEAQ in the germline V gene. The junction had 7 bases not matched to a gene; V was cut back by 4 bases and J by 1 base. This CDR3 is 15 amino acids long. The full variable domain, rest sourced from reference TRBV7-8 and TRBJ2-7, is GAGVSQSPRYKVAKRGQDVALRCDPISGHVSLFWYQQALGQGPEFLTYFQNEAQLDKSGLPSDRFFAERPEGSVSTLKIQRTQQEDSAVYLCASSSIGQDSYEQYFGPGTRLTVT.

This clone is deemed medium-sized. The V gene is TRBV27, the J gene TRBJ2-1; 10 nucleotides agree with TRBD2. J lost 8 bases, V lost 5 bases, and 9 bases had no gene match. The CDR3 has 15 amino acids. Germline CDR1 is MNHEY and CDR2 is SMNVEV (reference sequence). CDR3 coding DNA: TGTGCCAGCAGTCGCTCGACTAGCGGGTTTTATGAGCAGTTCTTC. Its protein is CASSRSTSGFYEQFF.

CDR3 amino acids: CASSFSRRGLDSPLHF. CDR3 in DNA: TGTGCCAGTAGTTTCAGCCGGCGGGGTCTGGATTCACCCCTCCACTTT. The rearrangement links TRBV19 to TRBJ1-6; unclear D gene. The CDR3 covers 16 residues. Between the trimmed V and J ends, which lost 5 bases and 8 bases, there was a span of 19 bases. Germline CDR1 reads LNHDA; CDR2 reads SQIVND (reference sequence). The full variable domain, its missing parts supplied by reference TRBV19 and TRBJ1-6, is DGGITQSPKYLFRKEGQNVTLSCEQNLNHDAMYWYRQDPGQGLRLIYYSQIVNDFQKGDIAEGYSVSREKKESFPLTVTSAQKNPTAFYLCASSFSRRGLDSPLHFGNGTRLTVT.

This chain uses TRBV13 with TRBJ2-5, with 9 bases that match TRBD1. Germline V gives CDR1 PRHDT, CDR2 FYEKMQ (reference sequence). Trimming at V came to 0 bases and at J to 2 bases, leaving 7 bases not matched to a gene. The CDR3 sequence is 17 residues long. CDR3 coding DNA: TGTGCCAGCAGCTTAGGAGGGACAGGGAACAGTCAAGAGACCCAGTACTTC. Translation: CASSLGGTGNSQETQYF.

The J gene is TRBJ2-1, the V gene TRBV7-3, with 10 bases that match TRBD2. The length of the CDR3 is 19 residues. V was pared by 5 bases and J by 7 bases, with 20 bases of the junction left unmatched. Germline V CDR1 and CDR2: SGHTA, FQGTGA. CDR3 protein: CASSPRSLWVAGGANEQFF. Written as DNA, the CDR3 is TGTGCCAGCAGCCCTAGAAGCCTCTGGGTAGCGGGGGGTGCTAATGAGCAGTTCTTC.

The chain combines TRBV7-9 with TRBJ2-5; tentative D call: TRBD2 (5 bases). Germline-derived CDR1 and CDR2 are SEHNR and FQNEAQ (reference sequence). V lost 4 bases and J 2 bases, leaving 26 bases between the germline ends. The CDR3 covers 19 residues. The CDR3 DNA reads TGTGCCAGCAGCTCCAGCCGGGAAGATAGTAAGAGGGAGCAAGAGACCCAGTACTTC. Translated: CASSSSREDSKREQETQYF.

Comments on this clone: Mismatch with germline at one junction end may stem from a read error. This chain links TRBV7-7 with TRBJ2-2; D is perhaps TRBD1 (6 bases). This CDR3 contains 18 residues. Germline CDR1 is SSHAT and CDR2 is FNYEAQ (reference sequence). The CDR3 DNA reads as TGTGCTAGCAGCTTAAGGGAGAAGACAGGAATAGACACCGGGGAGCTGTTTTTT. This sequence encodes CASSLREKTGIDTGELFF.

The chain has TRBV13 and TRBJ1-1; 7 bases line up with TRBD1. After removal of 0 bases from V and 5 bases from J, the junction contained 6 bases not matched to a gene. The CDR3 is 15 residues long. Germline V gene sequence: CDR1 PRHDT, CDR2 FYEKMQ (reference sequence). The CDR3 region is CASSLGTGLKTEAFF. CDR3 nucleotides: TGTGCCAGCAGCTTAGGGACAGGGTTAAAGACTGAAGCTTTCTTT. Full variable domain (missing parts from reference TRBV13 and TRBJ1-1): AAGVIQSPRHLIKEKRETATLKCYPIPRHDTVYWYQQGPGQDPQFLISFYEKMQSDKGSIPDRFSAQQFSDYHSELNMSSLELGDSALYFCASSLGTGLKTEAFFGQGTRLTVV.

This clone showed up just a few times. Sequence at one end of the junction differs from germline and may be a read error. This chain uses TRBV6-1 with TRBJ2-1; D call uncertain. The CDR3 extends over 13 amino acids. Germline V CDR1 and CDR2: MNHNS, SASEGT. The CDR3 is CASNEDTYNEQFF. As DNA, the CDR3 is TGTGCCAGCAATGAAGACACCTACAATGAGCAGTTCTTC.